The rows below give T cell receptor beta chains drawn from one sample of a study of CD4 T cells in relation to SARS-CoV-2 and coronaviruses. These receptors' antigens are unknown. This table comes from immunoSEQ multiplex PCR, and its TCRdb copy is limited to in-frame clones, with some not included. The table has approximately 22,000 clones, around three quarters seen once; the top ten hold around 17%. Sequencing was carried out using CD4+ T cells from PBMCs, cultured in vitro. The origin of the receptors is a human donor in good health. Each CDR3 is given with its conserved first and last residue. A D gene is named only where the DNA matches it firmly. Not every row has a clone size; where given, it reads once, few, many or a size class.

CDR3nt: TGTGCCAGCAGTTTATCTACAGGGTGGAGCACTGAAGCTTTCTTT; CDR3aa: CASSLSTGWSTEAFF; j_gene: TRBJ1-1; d_gene: -; abundance: few; v_gene: TRBV28
CDR3nt: TGCAGTGCTACTGATTGGAAACGGGACGGCCTCTCCTACGAGCAGTACTTC; CDR3aa: CSATDWKRDGLSYEQYF; j_gene: TRBJ2-7; d_gene: -; abundance: -; v_gene: TRBV20-1
CDR3nt: TGTGCCAGCAGCTTAGCTAGCGGATCCTACGAGCAGTACTTC; CDR3aa: CASSLASGSYEQYF; j_gene: TRBJ2-7; d_gene: -; abundance: -; v_gene: TRBV7-2
CDR3nt: TGTGCCAGCAGCACCTTAGCGGGGGCGAGAACAGATACGCAGTATTTT; CDR3aa: CASSTLAGARTDTQYF; j_gene: TRBJ2-3; d_gene: TRBD2; abundance: -; v_gene: TRBV5-5
CDR3nt: TGCGCCAGCAGCTTAGATTTTACAGGGTTCTACGAGCAGTACTTC; CDR3aa: CASSLDFTGFYEQYF; j_gene: TRBJ2-7; d_gene: -; abundance: -; v_gene: TRBV5-1
CDR3nt: TGTGCCTGGACCCTGGACAGCGCGTATAATTCACCCCTCCACTTT; CDR3aa: CAWTLDSAYNSPLHF; j_gene: TRBJ1-6; d_gene: -; abundance: -; v_gene: TRBV30
CDR3nt: TGTGCCAGCAGCTTAGGCATGGGGACAGATACGCAGTATTTT; CDR3aa: CASSLGMGTDTQYF; j_gene: TRBJ2-3; d_gene: -; abundance: -; v_gene: TRBV7-8
CDR3nt: TGTGCCAGCAGCCAAGGGATCGACACCTATGAAAAACTGTTTTTT; CDR3aa: CASSQGIDTYEKLFF; j_gene: TRBJ1-4; d_gene: -; abundance: -; v_gene: TRBV4-2
CDR3nt: TGTGCCAGTAGTTTCCGGGGGGGGTTCTCCGGGGAGCTGTTTTTT; CDR3aa: CASSFRGGFSGELFF; j_gene: TRBJ2-2; d_gene: TRBD2; abundance: once; v_gene: TRBV19
CDR3nt: TGTGCCAGCAGCCCCGGGGGGGCCTATAATGAAAAACTGTTTTTT; CDR3aa: CASSPGGAYNEKLFF; j_gene: TRBJ1-4; d_gene: -; abundance: -; v_gene: TRBV2
CDR3nt: TGTGCCTGGAGTTCTCCTTCAGGGGTGAGGGGCAATCAGCCCCAGCATTTT; CDR3aa: CAWSSPSGVRGNQPQHF; j_gene: TRBJ1-5; d_gene: -; abundance: -; v_gene: TRBV30
CDR3nt: TGTGCTAGTGGGGACGAAACAGGGGGCTATATCACCGACCATTATGGCTACACCTTC; CDR3aa: CASGDETGGYITDHYGYTF; j_gene: TRBJ1-2; d_gene: TRBD1; abundance: -; v_gene: TRBV12-5
CDR3nt: TGTGCCAGCCGTTTAACAGGATCGACCGAGCAGTACTTC; CDR3aa: CASRLTGSTEQYF; j_gene: TRBJ2-7; d_gene: -; abundance: -; v_gene: TRBV19
CDR3nt: TGTGCCAGTAGTTGGATGCGGGACTCCTCCTACGAGCAGTACTTC; CDR3aa: CASSWMRDSSYEQYF; j_gene: TRBJ2-7; d_gene: -; abundance: few; v_gene: TRBV19
CDR3nt: TGTGCCAGCTCATGGACAAAAACGTCGGAGACCCAGTACTTC; CDR3aa: CASSWTKTSETQYF; j_gene: TRBJ2-5; d_gene: -; abundance: few; v_gene: TRBV18
CDR3nt: TGTGCCAGCAGACCCCCCGGGGGGGGAACTAATGAAAAACTGTTTTTT; CDR3aa: CASRPPGGGTNEKLFF; j_gene: TRBJ1-4; d_gene: -; abundance: -; v_gene: TRBV6-6
CDR3nt: TGTGCCAGCAGCTCATGGGTGGGGTACGAGCAGTACTTC; CDR3aa: CASSSWVGYEQYF; j_gene: TRBJ2-7; d_gene: -; abundance: -; v_gene: TRBV5-6
CDR3nt: TGTGCCAGCAGTGAGGGGTTCGACACTGAAGCTTTCTTT; CDR3aa: CASSEGFDTEAFF; j_gene: TRBJ1-1; d_gene: -; abundance: -; v_gene: TRBV2
CDR3nt: TGTGCCATCAGTGAGTCGACGGGTCAGCCCCAGCATTTT; CDR3aa: CAISESTGQPQHF; j_gene: TRBJ1-5; d_gene: -; abundance: few; v_gene: TRBV10-3
CDR3nt: TGTGCCAGCAGGGGACAAGCGGAAGGCTACACCTTC; CDR3aa: CASRGQAEGYTF; j_gene: TRBJ1-2; d_gene: -; abundance: -; v_gene: TRBV12-3/TRBV12-4
CDR3nt: TGTGCCAGCAGCTTAGTGGCAGGGTTTAATTCACCCCTCCACTTT; CDR3aa: CASSLVAGFNSPLHF; j_gene: TRBJ1-6; d_gene: -; abundance: -; v_gene: TRBV7-2
CDR3nt: TGTGCCAGCAGCTTGTTGGGGGATTCACCCCTCCACTTT; CDR3aa: CASSLLGDSPLHF; j_gene: TRBJ1-6; d_gene: -; abundance: -; v_gene: TRBV5-8
CDR3nt: TGTGCCAGCAGCACCAGGGGGCGGACTGAAGCTTTCTTT; CDR3aa: CASSTRGRTEAFF; j_gene: TRBJ1-1; d_gene: TRBD1; abundance: -; v_gene: TRBV6-5
CDR3nt: TGCGCCAGCAGCTTGGCGAGACAGGGGGTTAGCACAGATACGCAGTATTTT; CDR3aa: CASSLARQGVSTDTQYF; j_gene: TRBJ2-3; d_gene: TRBD1; abundance: -; v_gene: TRBV5-1
CDR3nt: TGTGCCAGCAGCTTGTTTGGAATTGGAAAGACCCAGTACTTC; CDR3aa: CASSLFGIGKTQYF; j_gene: TRBJ2-5; d_gene: -; abundance: -; v_gene: TRBV5-4
CDR3nt: TGTGCCAGCAGTTACTCGGGGAGCACTGAAGCTTTCTTT; CDR3aa: CASSYSGSTEAFF; j_gene: TRBJ1-1; d_gene: -; abundance: once; v_gene: TRBV6-6
CDR3nt: TGTGCCACCCGACTGGGGGGAGCGGAAGATACGCAGTATTTT; CDR3aa: CATRLGGAEDTQYF; j_gene: TRBJ2-3; d_gene: -; abundance: -; v_gene: TRBV19
CDR3nt: TGTGCCATCAGTGCGCAGGGGGCGCGAAATGAGCAGTTCTTC; CDR3aa: CAISAQGARNEQFF; j_gene: TRBJ2-1; d_gene: TRBD1; abundance: once; v_gene: TRBV10-3
CDR3nt: TGTGCCAGCAGCCAAGATATTCTTGCAGGGAGCTCTGGAAACACCATATATTTT; CDR3aa: CASSQDILAGSSGNTIYF; j_gene: TRBJ1-3; d_gene: -; abundance: -; v_gene: TRBV4-2
CDR3nt: TGCGCCAGCAGCCTTGACGGGCAAGAGACCCAGTACTTC; CDR3aa: CASSLDGQETQYF; j_gene: TRBJ2-5; d_gene: -; abundance: -; v_gene: TRBV5-1
CDR3nt: TGCGCCAGCAGCTTGGGGGGGCCAGCCGCGAACACCGGGGAGCTGTTTTTT; CDR3aa: CASSLGGPAANTGELFF; j_gene: TRBJ2-2; d_gene: -; abundance: few; v_gene: TRBV5-1
CDR3nt: TGTGCCAGCAGCAAAGGGACAGGGGGCTCCTACGAGCAGTACTTC; CDR3aa: CASSKGTGGSYEQYF; j_gene: TRBJ2-7; d_gene: TRBD1; abundance: -; v_gene: TRBV7-8
CDR3nt: TGTGCCAGCAGCTTGTCGTGGTTAGCGACAGAGACCCAGTACTTC; CDR3aa: CASSLSWLATETQYF; j_gene: TRBJ2-5; d_gene: -; abundance: -; v_gene: TRBV5-6
CDR3nt: TGTGCCAGCAGCTTAGGGGACAGAAAAGAGACCCAGTACTTC; CDR3aa: CASSLGDRKETQYF; j_gene: TRBJ2-5; d_gene: TRBD1; abundance: -; v_gene: TRBV7-2
CDR3nt: TGTGCCAGCACCGTGGGCTCTGGAAACACCATATATTTT; CDR3aa: CASTVGSGNTIYF; j_gene: TRBJ1-3; d_gene: -; abundance: -; v_gene: TRBV12-3/TRBV12-4
CDR3nt: TGTGCCAGCAGCCCACCGGGACAGGGGGCGCGGGAGCAGTACTTC; CDR3aa: CASSPPGQGAREQYF; j_gene: TRBJ2-7; d_gene: TRBD1; abundance: -; v_gene: TRBV6-5
CDR3nt: TGTGCCAGCAGCTTGGGGGGCGCCGATGAAAAACTGTTTTTT; CDR3aa: CASSLGGADEKLFF; j_gene: TRBJ1-4; d_gene: -; abundance: few; v_gene: TRBV5-4
CDR3nt: TGCGCCAGCAGCCAAGAAGCCGGACTGGGTAATCAGCCCCAGCATTTT; CDR3aa: CASSQEAGLGNQPQHF; j_gene: TRBJ1-5; d_gene: -; abundance: few; v_gene: TRBV4-1
CDR3nt: TGTGCCAGCAGTCTCGGGACAGGCGACCACTATGGCTACACCTTC; CDR3aa: CASSLGTGDHYGYTF; j_gene: TRBJ1-2; d_gene: TRBD1; abundance: -; v_gene: TRBV27
CDR3nt: TGTGCCAGTAGTATAGATGGAGCAGCGGGCCTCTGGAATGAGCAGTTCTTC; CDR3aa: CASSIDGAAGLWNEQFF; j_gene: TRBJ2-1; d_gene: -; abundance: -; v_gene: TRBV19
CDR3nt: TGTGCCAGCAGCCAGACAGGGAATTCACCCCTCCACTTT; CDR3aa: CASSQTGNSPLHF; j_gene: TRBJ1-6; d_gene: TRBD1; abundance: -; v_gene: TRBV14
CDR3nt: TGTGCCAGCAGCCAAGAGCCCAGCGGGGGGTCAGTGCAGTACTTC; CDR3aa: CASSQEPSGGSVQYF; j_gene: TRBJ2-7; d_gene: TRBD2; abundance: -; v_gene: TRBV3-1/TRBV3-2
CDR3nt: TGTGCCAGCAGCAGGGCTGGGACCCAGTACTTC; CDR3aa: CASSRAGTQYF; j_gene: TRBJ2-5; d_gene: -; abundance: -; v_gene: TRBV7-6
CDR3nt: TGTGCCTGGGATACAATAGGGACGGAAACCTACGAGCAGTACTTC; CDR3aa: CAWDTIGTETYEQYF; j_gene: TRBJ2-7; d_gene: -; abundance: few; v_gene: TRBV30
CDR3nt: TGTGCCAGCAGGATCGGGACACTGAACACTGAAGCTTTCTTT; CDR3aa: CASRIGTLNTEAFF; j_gene: TRBJ1-1; d_gene: -; abundance: -; v_gene: TRBV28
CDR3nt: TGTGCCAGCAGCCAAGAACAGGGGCGCTGGGAGACCCAGTACTTC; CDR3aa: CASSQEQGRWETQYF; j_gene: TRBJ2-5; d_gene: TRBD1; abundance: -; v_gene: TRBV4-2
CDR3nt: TGTGCCAGCAGTCAGGCCCTGTCCGGGGATGAGCAGTTCTTC; CDR3aa: CASSQALSGDEQFF; j_gene: TRBJ2-1; d_gene: -; abundance: -; v_gene: TRBV28
CDR3nt: TGCGCCAGCAGTGAGCGGTGGGACCCCACAGATACGCAGTATTTT; CDR3aa: CASSERWDPTDTQYF; j_gene: TRBJ2-3; d_gene: -; abundance: -; v_gene: TRBV10-1
CDR3nt: TGCGCCAGCAGCCCACAGGGGAGCTATGGCTACACCTTC; CDR3aa: CASSPQGSYGYTF; j_gene: TRBJ1-2; d_gene: TRBD1; abundance: -; v_gene: TRBV5-1
CDR3nt: TGTGCCAGTAGTATTCAGGACGCGGGCTCCTACAATGAGCAGTTCTTC; CDR3aa: CASSIQDAGSYNEQFF; j_gene: TRBJ2-1; d_gene: -; abundance: -; v_gene: TRBV19
CDR3nt: TGTGCCAGCAGCTTAGTTAGGACGGGAACTGGAGGTTCACCCCTCCACTTT; CDR3aa: CASSLVRTGTGGSPLHF; j_gene: TRBJ1-6; d_gene: -; abundance: -; v_gene: TRBV7-2
CDR3nt: TGCACCAGCAGCCCAAGCCCCGGGGAAGAGACCCAGTACTTC; CDR3aa: CTSSPSPGEETQYF; j_gene: TRBJ2-5; d_gene: -; abundance: -; v_gene: TRBV1
CDR3nt: TGCGCCAGCAGCTTGGCTCTTAATGAGCAGTTCTTC; CDR3aa: CASSLALNEQFF; j_gene: TRBJ2-1; d_gene: -; abundance: -; v_gene: TRBV5-1